This T cell receptor (beta chain) was captured by sequencing in a study of T cell responses to AZD1222 COVID-19 vaccine. Study overall: Combined were second doses at about 4 or about 12 weeks.

Germline CDR1 reads SGHRS; CDR2 reads YFSETQ. This CDR3 has 15 amino acids. The ends lost 0 bases at V and 4 bases at J; junction bases unmatched: 3. A remark on this clone: The antigen is not known.

The study's findings and limits: Vaccination with two AZD1222 doses was followed by a rise in Spike-specific TCR breadth and depth.

Measured with immunoSEQ multiplex PCR; TCRdb has only the in-frame clones, and not every one. The sample records roughly 100,000 clones, 90% being singletons. The chain couples TRBV5-1 to TRBJ2-1; TRBD2 matches at 8 bases. This TCR derives from an adult in good health. The sample in question was peripheral blood, obtained on day 0 of AZD1222 vaccination. CDR3 coding DNA: TGCGCCAGCAGCTTGGAGAGCGGGGGTTACAATGAGCAGTTCTTC. Protein: CASSLESGGYNEQFF.